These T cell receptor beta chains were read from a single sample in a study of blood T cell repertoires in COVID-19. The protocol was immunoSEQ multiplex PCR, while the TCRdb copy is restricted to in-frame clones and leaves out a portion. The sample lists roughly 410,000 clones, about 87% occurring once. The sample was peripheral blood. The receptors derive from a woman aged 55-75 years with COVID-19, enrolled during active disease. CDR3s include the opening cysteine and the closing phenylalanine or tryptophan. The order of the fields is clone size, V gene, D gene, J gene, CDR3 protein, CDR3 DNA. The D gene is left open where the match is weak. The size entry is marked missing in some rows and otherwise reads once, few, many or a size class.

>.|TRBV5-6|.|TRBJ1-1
CASSRKTGTEAFF
TGTGCCAGCAGCCGTAAGACAGGCACTGAAGCTTTCTTT
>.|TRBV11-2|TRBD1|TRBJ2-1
CASSGRDRAAYNEQFF
TGTGCCAGCAGCGGCCGGGACAGAGCTGCCTACAATGAGCAGTTCTTC
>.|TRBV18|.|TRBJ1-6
CASSFLAPGARSPLHF
TGTGCCAGCTCATTTCTGGCCCCGGGAGCGCGTTCACCCCTCCACTTT
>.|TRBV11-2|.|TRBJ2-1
CASSYFRTSSYNEQFF
TGTGCCAGCAGCTACTTTAGGACTTCCTCCTACAATGAGCAGTTCTTC
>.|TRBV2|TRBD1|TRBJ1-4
CASSGTGGTSTDEKLFF
TGTGCCAGCAGTGGTACAGGGGGGACTTCAACTGATGAAAAACTGTTTTTT
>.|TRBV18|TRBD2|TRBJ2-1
CASSPPGGAVYNEQFF
TGTGCCAGCTCCCCTCCCGGGGGGGCCGTATACAATGAGCAGTTCTTC
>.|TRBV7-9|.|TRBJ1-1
CASSSQGYTEAFF
TGTGCCAGCAGCTCACAGGGATACACTGAAGCTTTCTTT
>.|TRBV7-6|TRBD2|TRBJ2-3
CASSPEVAGASIKPQYF
TGTGCCAGCAGCCCGGAAGTAGCGGGGGCCTCAATTAAACCGCAGTATTTT
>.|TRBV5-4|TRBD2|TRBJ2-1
CASSAKASSGGYNEQFF
TGTGCCAGCAGCGCAAAAGCTTCTAGCGGGGGTTACAATGAGCAGTTCTTC
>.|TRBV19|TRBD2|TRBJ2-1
CASSILRSSGGSSYNEQFF
TGTGCCAGTAGTATCCTGAGATCTAGCGGGGGGAGCTCCTACAATGAGCAGTTCTTC
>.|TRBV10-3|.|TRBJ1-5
CAISESPAAGGNQPQHF
TGTGCCATCAGTGAGTCACCGGCAGCTGGAGGCAATCAGCCCCAGCATTTT
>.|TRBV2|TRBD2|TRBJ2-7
CASRARQAGGHEQYF
TGTGCCAGCAGGGCCCGGCAAGCGGGGGGACACGAGCAGTACTTC
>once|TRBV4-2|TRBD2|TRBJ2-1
CASSQRTSGGVQFF
TGTGCCAGCAGCCAGAGGACTAGCGGGGGGGTACAGTTCTTC
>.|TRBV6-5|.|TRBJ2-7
CASCPSGGEQYF
TGTGCCAGCTGCCCATCGGGTGGAGAGCAGTACTTC
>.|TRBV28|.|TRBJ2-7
CASSPSGWGSYEQYF
TGTGCCAGCAGTCCGAGCGGGTGGGGCTCCTACGAGCAGTACTTC
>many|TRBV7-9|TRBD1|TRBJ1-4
CASSLGGTGSDEKLFF
TGTGCCAGCAGCTTAGGCGGGACAGGGAGTGATGAAAAACTGTTTTTT
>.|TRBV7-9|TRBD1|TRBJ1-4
CASSFRDRGAANEKLFF
TGTGCCAGCAGCTTCCGGGACAGGGGTGCCGCTAATGAAAAACTGTTTTTT
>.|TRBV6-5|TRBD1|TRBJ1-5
CASSSDRTGQPQHF
TGTGCCAGCAGTTCGGACAGGACTGGCCAGCCCCAGCATTTT
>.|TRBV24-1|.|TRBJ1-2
CATSDSRPGVGGYTF
TGTGCCACCAGTGATTCCAGGCCGGGGGTTGGAGGCTACACCTTC
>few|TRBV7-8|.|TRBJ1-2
CASSLQAGPYGYTF
TGTGCCAGCAGCTTACAGGCAGGGCCCTATGGCTACACCTTC
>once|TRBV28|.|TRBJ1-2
CASTEGLYGYTF
TGTGCCAGCACGGAGGGGCTGTATGGCTACACCTTC
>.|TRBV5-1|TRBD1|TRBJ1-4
CASSSQGRNEKLFF
TGCGCCAGCAGCTCACAGGGGCGTAATGAAAAACTGTTTTTT
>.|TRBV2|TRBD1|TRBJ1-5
CASTGTGAGQPQHF
TGTGCCAGCACTGGGACAGGGGCCGGTCAGCCCCAGCATTTT
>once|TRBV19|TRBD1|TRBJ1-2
CASSTPTRGRLDYGYTF
TGTGCCAGTAGTACACCCACCAGGGGGCGTTTGGACTATGGCTACACCTTC
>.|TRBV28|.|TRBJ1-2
CASTPGSVFYGYTF
TGTGCCAGTACTCCAGGTTCTGTGTTCTATGGCTACACCTTC
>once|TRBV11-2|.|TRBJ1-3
CASSPSSGGAGNTIYF
TGTGCCAGCAGCCCAAGCAGTGGAGGGGCTGGAAACACCATATATTTT
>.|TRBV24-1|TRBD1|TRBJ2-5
CATSDWTGEETQYF
TGTGCCACCAGTGATTGGACAGGGGAAGAGACCCAGTACTTC
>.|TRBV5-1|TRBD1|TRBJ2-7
CASSPPDREYEQYF
TGCGCCAGCAGCCCCCCGGACAGGGAATACGAGCAGTACTTC
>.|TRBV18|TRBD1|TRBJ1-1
CASSLTGAENTEAFF
TGTGCCAGCTCACTGACAGGGGCCGAGAACACTGAAGCTTTCTTT
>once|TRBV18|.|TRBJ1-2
CASSPVAADNYGYTF
TGTGCCAGCTCACCGGTAGCAGCGGATAACTATGGCTACACCTTC
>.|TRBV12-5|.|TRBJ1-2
CASGLSLKSGYGYTF
TGTGCTAGTGGTTTGAGCTTAAAATCGGGCTATGGCTACACCTTC
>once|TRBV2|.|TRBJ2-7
CASGQVAGGNEQYF
TGTGCCAGCGGCCAGGTCGCAGGTGGTAACGAGCAGTACTTC
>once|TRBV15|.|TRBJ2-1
CATSNRVGTYNEQFF
TGTGCCACCAGTAACAGGGTAGGGACCTACAATGAGCAGTTCTTC